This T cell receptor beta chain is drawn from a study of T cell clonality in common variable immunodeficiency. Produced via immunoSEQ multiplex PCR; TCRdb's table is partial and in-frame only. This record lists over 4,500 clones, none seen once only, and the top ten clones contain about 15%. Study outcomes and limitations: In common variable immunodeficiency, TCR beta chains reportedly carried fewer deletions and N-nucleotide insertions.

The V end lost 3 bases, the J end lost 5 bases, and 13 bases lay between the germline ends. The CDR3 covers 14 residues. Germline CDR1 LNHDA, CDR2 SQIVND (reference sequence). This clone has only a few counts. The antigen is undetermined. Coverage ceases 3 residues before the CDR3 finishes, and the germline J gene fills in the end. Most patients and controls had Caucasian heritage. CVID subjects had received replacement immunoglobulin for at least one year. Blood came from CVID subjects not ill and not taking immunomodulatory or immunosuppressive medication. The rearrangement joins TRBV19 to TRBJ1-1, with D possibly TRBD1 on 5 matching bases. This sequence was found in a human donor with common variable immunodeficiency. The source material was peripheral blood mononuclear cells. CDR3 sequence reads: CASSIAGARTEAFF. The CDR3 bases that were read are TGTGCCAGTAGTATTGCTGGGGCTCGGACTGAA.